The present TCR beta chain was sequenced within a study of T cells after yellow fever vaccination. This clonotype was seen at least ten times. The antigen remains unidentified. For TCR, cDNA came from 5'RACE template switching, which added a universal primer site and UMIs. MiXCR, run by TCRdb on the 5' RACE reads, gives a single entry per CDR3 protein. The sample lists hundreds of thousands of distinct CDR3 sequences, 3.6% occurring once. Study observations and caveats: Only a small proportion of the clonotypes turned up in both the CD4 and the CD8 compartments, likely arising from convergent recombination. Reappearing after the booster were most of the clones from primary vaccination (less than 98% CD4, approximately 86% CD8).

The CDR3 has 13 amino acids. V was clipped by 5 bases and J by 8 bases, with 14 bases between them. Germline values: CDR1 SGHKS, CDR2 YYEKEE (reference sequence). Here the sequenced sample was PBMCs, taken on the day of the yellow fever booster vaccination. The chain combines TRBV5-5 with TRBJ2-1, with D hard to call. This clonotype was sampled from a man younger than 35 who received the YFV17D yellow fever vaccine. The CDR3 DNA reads TGTGCCAGCAGTTATACGACCCTACATGAGCAGTTCTTC. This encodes CASSYTTLHEQFF.